A single sample is the source of the 14 T cell receptor beta chains below, sequenced in a study of blood T cell repertoires in COVID-19 (dated by TCRdb to 2020 to 2021). The method was the immunoSEQ multiplex PCR assay. As stored in TCRdb, this immuneACCESS dataset retains in-frame rearrangements with V and J assigned. A fraction of the clones does not appear; measured against another copy, unresolved V genes explain less than half of the discrepancy, and the remainder lacks a known reason. The sample table records roughly 240,000 clones; around nine tenths of these occur just once. The top ten clones comprise 1.6% of the sample. The sequenced sample consisted of peripheral blood. The receptors originated from a woman aged 55-70 years who had recovered from COVID-19.

This rearrangement joins TRBV13 to TRBJ1-5, with TRBD1 identical over 7 bases. The CDR3 consists of 16 residues. Germline V CDR1 and CDR2: PRHDT, FYEKMQ (reference sequence). J gave up 3 bases and V 0 bases, and 5 bases lay outside the gene matches. The CDR3 here is CASSLGRQGINQPQHF. The CDR3 DNA reads TGTGCCAGCAGCTTAGGAAGACAGGGCATCAATCAGCCCCAGCATTTT.

The genes are TRBV21-1 and TRBJ2-2; the listed D gene, TRBD2, was not tested against the DNA. TRBV21-1 is assigned pseudogene status. The CDR3 is 17 residues long. The CDR3 loop reads CASSGVGTQRDTGELFF. The CDR3 DNA is TGTGCCAGCAGCGGGGTCGGAACCCAGAGGGACACCGGGGAGCTGTTTTTT.

V and J are TRBV20-1 and TRBJ1-4, with 7 nucleotides matching TRBD1. This CDR3 region has 14 residues. Germline V gene data show CDR1 as DFQATT and CDR2 as SNEGSKA (reference sequence). J lost 5 bases, V lost 3 bases, and 6 bases had no gene match. CDR3 sequence (DNA): TGCAGTGCTAGTCCCGGGACAGAGAATGAAAAACTGTTTTTT. It is translated as CSASPGTENEKLFF.

The chain recombines TRBV9 with TRBJ2-5; D possibly corresponds to TRBD2 (7 bases). The CDR3 is made up of 16 amino acids. CDR1 SGDLS and CDR2 YYNGEE come from the germline V gene. Trimming took 1 base from V and 8 from J, leaving 21 bases between them. This chain's CDR3 is CASSVLGGTNPDTQYF. The CDR3 region has the DNA TGTGCCAGCAGCGTATTGGGGGGGACAAACCCAGATACCCAGTACTTC.

The rearrangement joins TRBV7-2 to TRBJ1-5; no definite D call. Germline CDR1 SGHTA, CDR2 FQGNSA. V was shortened by 0 bases and J by 5 bases, with 5 bases between the two germline ends. CDR3 length: 13 amino acids. The CDR3 DNA is TGTGCCAGCAGCTTAGCGGCCGATCAGCCCCAGCATTTT. Protein: CASSLAADQPQHF.

The genes are TRBV6-1 and TRBJ1-4; D is perhaps TRBD1 (6 bases). Trimming removed 0 bases at V and 5 bases at J, with 13 bases between. The germline CDR1 and CDR2 sequences are MNHNS and SASEGT. The CDR3 is 16 amino acids. The DNA of the CDR3 is TGTGCCAGCAGTGAAGCCCGAGACAGGCCAAATGAAAAACTGTTTTTT. Residues: CASSEARDRPNEKLFF.

The chain links TRBV24-1 to TRBJ2-7; D gene uncertain. This CDR3 has 16 amino acids. CDR1 is KGHDR, CDR2 SFDVKD, per germline. V was cut by 4 bases and J by 2 bases, with 17 bases left in between. The CDR3 sequence: CATSDPITPRPYEQYF. The CDR3 region has the DNA TGTGCCACCAGTGACCCGATAACTCCGAGGCCCTACGAGCAGTACTTC.

The rearrangement uses TRBV11-2 and TRBJ2-2; D is uncertain. Trimming removed 0 bases from V and 4 bases from J, with 6 bases in between. The CDR3 runs 14 residues. Germline-derived CDR1 and CDR2 are SGHAT and FQNNGV. The CDR3 region is CASSLDRLTGELFF. The CDR3 DNA is TGTGCCAGCAGCTTAGACAGACTCACCGGGGAGCTGTTTTTT.

The genes are TRBV7-9 and TRBJ2-2; the match to TRBD2 covers 8 bases. The CDR3 sequence is 16 residues long. Germline-derived CDR1 and CDR2 are SEHNR and FQNEAQ (reference sequence). J gave up 4 bases and V 1 base, and 5 bases lay outside the gene matches. The CDR3, as DNA: TGTGCCAGCAGCTTAGTAGTACTAGCGGCCACCGGGGAGCTGTTTTTT. It codes for CASSLVVLAATGELFF.

The chain joins TRBV6-6 to TRBJ1-2, with 7 positions matching TRBD1. Germline-derived CDR1 and CDR2 are MNHNY and SVGAGI (reference sequence). This CDR3 has 15 amino acids. J gave up 4 bases and V 2 bases, and 7 bases lay outside the gene matches. The CDR3 spells CASSYGQGEPYGYTF. The CDR3 DNA sequence: TGTGCCAGCAGTTACGGGCAGGGGGAACCCTATGGCTACACCTTC.

The genes are TRBV6-2 or TRBV6-3 and TRBJ1-1, with D maybe TRBD1 (5 bases). Deletions cut 5 bases from V and 3 bases from J, with 10 bases between. The CDR3 is made up of 13 amino acids. CDR1 MNHEY and CDR2 SVGEGT come from the germline V gene. CDR3 loop: CASSEAGYTEAFF. CDR3 nucleotide sequence: TGTGCCAGCAGTGAGGCAGGGTACACTGAAGCTTTCTTT.

The genes are TRBV7-2 and TRBJ2-7; the match to TRBD2 covers 7 bases. CDR1 and CDR2 (germline): SGHTA, FQGNSA. The CDR3 extends over 14 amino acids. V lost 5 bases to trimming and J lost 4 bases; unmatched junction nucleotides: 8. The CDR3 protein is CASSHPRRGYEQYF. The CDR3 bases are TGTGCCAGCAGCCACCCTCGGCGGGGGTACGAGCAGTACTTC.

The chain carries TRBV5-4 and TRBJ2-3; 11 bases are shared with TRBD2. Per the germline V gene, CDR1 is SGHNT and CDR2 is YYREEE (reference sequence). CDR3 length: 17 residues. Germline trimming cut 4 bases from V and 0 bases from J; bases unmatched to any gene: 7. CDR3 nucleotide sequence: TGTGCCAGCAGCCTAGCGGGGGGACACTACAGCACAGATACGCAGTATTTT. It encodes CASSLAGGHYSTDTQYF.

This clone was detected once. The V and J genes are TRBV9 and TRBJ1-6; D perhaps matches TRBD1 (5 bases). CDR3 length: 13 amino acids. Per the germline V gene, CDR1 is SGDLS and CDR2 is YYNGEE. Trimming left V 4 bases short and J 8 bases short, with 10 bases between. CDR3 DNA: TGTGCCAGCAGCCCCCGGGGGGATTCACCCCTCCACTTT. Protein product: CASSPRGDSPLHF.